Listed here are 15 T cell receptor beta chains from one sample, sequenced in a study of persistence of HIV-infected CD4 T cells. These receptors lack a known antigen. This was the immunoSEQ version 4 assay in survey mode. Assay used: immunoSEQ multiplex PCR; TCRdb lists only in-frame clones, some missing. The sample has 30,000 to 35,000 clones; roughly four fifths are singletons. Overlapping HIV-1 Gag 15-mer peptides at 0.95 to 1 ug per peptide per mL were used. Memory cells lacking CD40L and CD69 with high CD45RO were sorted. The sequencing used CD4+ T cells sorted from PBMCs after approximately 18-hour stimulation, collected from a patient who received antiretroviral therapy. The receptors were gathered from an adult woman with HIV who was CMV-seropositive.

V is TRBV9 and J is TRBJ1-2; possibly TRBD1 for D (5 bases). The CDR3 extends over 12 amino acids. The V gene's germline CDR1 is SGDLS and CDR2 YYNGEE. Trimming stripped 8 bases from V and 5 bases from J, with 13 bases between. CDR3 in amino acids: CASSMGGYGYTF. The CDR3 bases are TGTGCCAGTTCTATGGGGGGTTATGGCTACACCTTC.

V gene TRBV10-3 combines with J gene TRBJ2-1; D might be TRBD2 (6 bases). The CDR3 length is 16 residues. Trimming pared 7 bases from V and 3 bases from J, leaving 19 bases between. Looked up from germline, CDR1 is ENHRY and CDR2 is SYGVKD. In DNA form, the CDR3 reads TGTGCCATCACTAGAAGGGTTCAGGAGGGCTACAATGAGCAGTTCTTC. This encodes CAITRRVQEGYNEQFF.

J is TRBJ2-3 and V is TRBV14, with TRBD2 matching over 7 bases. Germline V lookup: CDR1 SGHDN, CDR2 FVKESK. The junction had 4 bases not matched to a gene; V was cut back by 3 bases and J by 4 bases. CDR3 size: 14 residues. CDR3 amino acids: CASSQGRGSDTQYF. The DNA for the CDR3 is TGTGCCAGCAGCCAGGGGAGGGGATCAGATACGCAGTATTTT.

The V and J genes are TRBV5-1 and TRBJ2-3; TRBD2 matches 12 bases. Germline trimming cut 4 bases from V and 0 bases from J; bases unmatched to any gene: 0. This CDR3 is 15 amino acids long. Germline values: CDR1 SGHRS, CDR2 YFSETQ. The CDR3: CASSLAGGSTDTQYF. The CDR3 coding sequence is TGCGCCAGCAGCCTAGCGGGAGGGAGCACAGATACGCAGTATTTT.

This chain links TRBV30 with TRBJ2-7; the match to TRBD2 covers 7 bases. V trimming: 4 bases; J trimming: 3 bases; junction bases outside the gene matches: 9. The CDR3 is made up of 14 amino acids. Germline loops: CDR1 GTSNPN, CDR2 SVGIG (reference sequence). This chain's CDR3 is CAWNNWRGNYEQYF. CDR3 sequence (DNA): TGTGCCTGGAATAATTGGCGGGGGAACTACGAGCAGTACTTC.

This clone was counted only a few times. V usage is TRBV4-3 and J usage is TRBJ1-1, with TRBD1 matching 8 bases. This CDR3 comprises 16 residues. Trimming cost V 3 bases and J 3 bases; bases outside gene matches: 9. Germline V gene sequence: CDR1 LGHNA, CDR2 YSLEER. CDR3 in amino acids: CASSQQTGVRDTEAFF. The DNA of the CDR3 is TGCGCCAGCAGCCAGCAGACAGGGGTGCGAGACACTGAAGCTTTCTTT.

This clone was detected only a few times. The chain combines TRBV24-1 with TRBJ2-2; 9 positions agree with TRBD1. The CDR3 sequence is 19 residues long. Trimming removed 4 bases from V and 7 bases from J; junction bases left unmatched: 18. CDR1 KGHDR and CDR2 SFDVKD come from the germline V gene. CDR3 bases: TGTGCCACCAGTGACCCTAATAACCCGGGACAGGGTATTGTCGGGGAGCTGTTTTTT. Amino acid sequence: CATSDPNNPGQGIVGELFF.

This clone was counted a few times. This sample also contains other DNA sequences that code for the same CDR3. The V gene is TRBV30, the J gene TRBJ1-4, with a possible D match to TRBD1 (5 bases). The CDR3 consists of 15 residues. Germline CDR1 GTSNPN, CDR2 SVGIG (reference sequence). V lost 0 bases to trimming and J lost 4 bases, with 12 bases between them. CDR3 sequence reads: CAWSVGQGGNEKLFF. CDR3 DNA sequence: TGTGCCTGGAGTGTAGGTCAGGGAGGTAATGAAAAACTGTTTTTT.

The J gene is TRBJ2-7, the V gene TRBV3-1 (or the pseudogene TRBV3-2); 8 bases fit TRBD2. The germline gives CDR1 LGHDT, CDR2 YNNKEL (reference sequence). V shed 5 bases, J shed 4 bases, and the junction held 10 bases outside the gene matches. CDR3 length: 15 residues. The CDR3 nucleotides read TGTGCCAGCAGCTTCTTACAAGCGGGAGATTACGAGCAGTACTTC. Amino acids: CASSFLQAGDYEQYF.

The CDR3 DNA follows: TGCAGCGTTAAGTCGGCAGGGGGCTCCTACGAGCAGTACTTC. This gives the protein CSVKSAGGSYEQYF. The chain links TRBV29-1 to TRBJ2-7; 7 bases are shared with TRBD1. CDR1 and CDR2 (germline): SQVTM, ANQGSEA. CDR3 size: 14 residues. V gave up 5 bases and J gave up 0 bases; unmatched junction bases: 7.

This clone was counted a single time. This rearrangement joins TRBV9 to TRBJ2-5; possibly TRBD2 for D (6 bases). The ends were cut back, 4 bases at V and 5 bases at J, with 15 bases in the middle. CDR3 length: 14 residues. Germline CDR1 SGDLS, CDR2 YYNGEE. DNA of the CDR3: TGTGCCAGCAGCTTGGGGACTGGGGGGGAGACCCAGTACTTC. It codes for CASSLGTGGETQYF.

The chain couples TRBV25-1 to TRBJ1-2; D call uncertain. The germline gives CDR1 MGHDK, CDR2 SYGVNS. Trimming took off 2 bases at V and 1 base at J, with 2 bases between the two ends. The CDR3 length is 12 residues. The CDR3 coding sequence is TGTGCCAGCAGTGAACATAACTATGGCTACACCTTC. Protein sequence: CASSEHNYGYTF.

V and J are TRBV29-1 and TRBJ1-2; TRBD1 matches at 10 bases. The CDR3 is 17 amino acids. V shed 2 bases, J shed 2 bases, and the junction held 11 bases outside the gene matches. Germline V gene sequence: CDR1 SQVTM, CDR2 ANQGSEA. This chain's CDR3 is CSVENVGQGLYNYGYTF. CDR3 DNA sequence: TGCAGCGTTGAAAATGTGGGACAGGGGCTCTACAACTATGGCTACACCTTC.

The J gene is TRBJ1-6, the V gene TRBV7-9; the D gene is possibly TRBD1 (5 bases). The CDR3 runs to 16 residues. The germline CDR1 and CDR2 sequences are SEHNR and FQNEAQ (reference sequence). Trimming left V 4 bases short and J 0 bases short, with 10 bases between. This chain's CDR3 is CASSWGSLSYNSPLHF. The CDR3 region has the DNA TGTGCCAGCAGCTGGGGCAGCCTCTCCTATAATTCACCCCTCCACTTT. Full variable domain (missing parts from reference TRBV7-9 and TRBJ1-6): DTGVSQNPRHKITKRGQNVTFRCDPISEHNRLYWYRQTLGQGPEFLTYFQNEAQLEKSRLLSDRFSAERPKGSFSTLEIQRTEQGDSAMYLCASSWGSLSYNSPLHFGNGTRLTVT.

The gene calls are TRBV9 and TRBJ1-3, with D maybe TRBD1 (5 bases). The CDR3 has 14 amino acids. CDR1 and CDR2 (germline): SGDLS, YYNGEE. V was shortened by 6 bases and J by 8 bases, with 18 bases between the two germline ends. The CDR3 sequence is CASTVLPGGDTIYF. DNA of the CDR3: TGTGCCAGCACCGTCCTCCCAGGAGGGGACACCATATATTTT.